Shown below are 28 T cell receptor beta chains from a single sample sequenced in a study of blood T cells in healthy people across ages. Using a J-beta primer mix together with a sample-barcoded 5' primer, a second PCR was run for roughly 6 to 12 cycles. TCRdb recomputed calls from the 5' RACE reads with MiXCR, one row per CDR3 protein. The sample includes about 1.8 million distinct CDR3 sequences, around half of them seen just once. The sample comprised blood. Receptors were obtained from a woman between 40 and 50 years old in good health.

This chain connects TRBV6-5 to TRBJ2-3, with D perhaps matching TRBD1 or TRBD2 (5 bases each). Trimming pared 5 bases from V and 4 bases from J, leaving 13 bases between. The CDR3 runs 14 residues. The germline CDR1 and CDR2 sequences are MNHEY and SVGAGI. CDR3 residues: CASSDQGTADTQYF. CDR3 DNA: TGTGCCAGCAGTGACCAAGGGACCGCAGATACGCAGTATTTT.

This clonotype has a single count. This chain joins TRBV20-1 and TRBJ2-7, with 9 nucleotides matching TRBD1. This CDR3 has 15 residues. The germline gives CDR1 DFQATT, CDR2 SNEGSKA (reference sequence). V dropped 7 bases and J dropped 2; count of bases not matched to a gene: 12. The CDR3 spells CSGVDAGTGPYEQYF. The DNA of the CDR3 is TGCAGTGGCGTTGACGCCGGGACAGGGCCCTACGAGCAGTACTTC.

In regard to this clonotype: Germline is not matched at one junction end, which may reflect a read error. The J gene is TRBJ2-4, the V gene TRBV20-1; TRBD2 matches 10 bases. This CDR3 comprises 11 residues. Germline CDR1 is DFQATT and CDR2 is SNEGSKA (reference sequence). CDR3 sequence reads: CRAGGRDIRYF. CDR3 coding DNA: TGCAGAGCGGGGGGGCGGGACATTCGGTACTTC.

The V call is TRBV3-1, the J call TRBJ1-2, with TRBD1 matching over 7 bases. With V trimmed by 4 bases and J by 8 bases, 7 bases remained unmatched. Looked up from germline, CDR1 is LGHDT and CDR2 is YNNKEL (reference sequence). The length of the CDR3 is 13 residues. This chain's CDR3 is CASSRGTGVGYTF. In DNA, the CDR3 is TGTGCCAGCAGCCGCGGCACAGGGGTAGGCTACACCTTC. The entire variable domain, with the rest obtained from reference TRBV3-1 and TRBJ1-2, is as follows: DTAVSQTPKYLVTQMGNDKSIKCEQNLGHDTMYWYKQDSKKFLKIMFSYNNKELIINETVPNRFSPKSPDKAHLNLHINSLELGDSAVYFCASSRGTGVGYTFGSGTRLTVV.

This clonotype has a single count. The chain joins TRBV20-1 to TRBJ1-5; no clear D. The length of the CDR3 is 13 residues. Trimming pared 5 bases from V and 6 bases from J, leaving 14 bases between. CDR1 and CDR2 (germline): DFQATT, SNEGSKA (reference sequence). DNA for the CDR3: TGCAGTGCTGTCTTCGGAGCAGGTCAGCCCCAGCATTTT. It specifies CSAVFGAGQPQHF.

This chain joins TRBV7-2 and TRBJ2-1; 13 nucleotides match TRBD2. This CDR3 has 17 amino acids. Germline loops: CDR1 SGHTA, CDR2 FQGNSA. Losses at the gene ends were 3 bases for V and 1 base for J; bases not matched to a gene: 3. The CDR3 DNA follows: TGTGCCAGCAGCTTTACTAGCGGGGGGGTATCCTACAATGAGCAGTTCTTC. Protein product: CASSFTSGGVSYNEQFF.

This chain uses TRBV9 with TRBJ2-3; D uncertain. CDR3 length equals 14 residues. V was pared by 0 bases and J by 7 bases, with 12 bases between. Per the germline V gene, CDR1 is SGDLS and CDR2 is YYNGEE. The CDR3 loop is CASSVALSWNTQYF. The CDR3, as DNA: TGTGCCAGCAGCGTAGCCCTGTCGTGGAATACGCAGTATTTT.

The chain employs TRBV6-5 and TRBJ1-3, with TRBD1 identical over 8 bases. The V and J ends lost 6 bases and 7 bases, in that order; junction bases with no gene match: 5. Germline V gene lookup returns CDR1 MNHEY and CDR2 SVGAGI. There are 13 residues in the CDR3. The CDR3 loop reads CASSGQGANTIYF. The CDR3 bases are TGTGCCAGCAGCGGGCAGGGGGCTAACACCATATATTTT.

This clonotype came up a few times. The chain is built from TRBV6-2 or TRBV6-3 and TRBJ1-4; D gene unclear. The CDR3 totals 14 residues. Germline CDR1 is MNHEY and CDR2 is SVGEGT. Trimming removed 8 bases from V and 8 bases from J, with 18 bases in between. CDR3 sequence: CASGPGRRREKLFF. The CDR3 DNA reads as TGTGCCAGCGGTCCCGGGAGACGAAGGGAAAAACTGTTTTTT.

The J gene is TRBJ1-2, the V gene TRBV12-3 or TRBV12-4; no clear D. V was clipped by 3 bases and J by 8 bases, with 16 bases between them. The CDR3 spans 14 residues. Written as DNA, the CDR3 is TGTGCCAGCAGTTTGGTAGGCAAGCGGTCGGGCTACACCTTC. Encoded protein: CASSLVGKRSGYTF.

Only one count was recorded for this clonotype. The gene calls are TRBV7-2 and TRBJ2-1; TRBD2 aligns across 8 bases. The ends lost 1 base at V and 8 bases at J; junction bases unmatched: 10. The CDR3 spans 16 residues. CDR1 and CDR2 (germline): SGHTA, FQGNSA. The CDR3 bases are TGTGCCAGCAGCTTAGTGGCCGGGGGGGGGCAGGATGAGCAGTTCTTC. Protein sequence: CASSLVAGGGQDEQFF.

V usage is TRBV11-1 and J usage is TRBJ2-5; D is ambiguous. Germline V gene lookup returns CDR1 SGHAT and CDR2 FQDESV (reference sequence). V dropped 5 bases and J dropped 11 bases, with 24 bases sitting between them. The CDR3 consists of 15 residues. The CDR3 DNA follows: TGTGCCAGCAGCAACCCCGTTACGGGCTTCAATGAGCAGTACTTC. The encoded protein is CASSNPVTGFNEQYF.

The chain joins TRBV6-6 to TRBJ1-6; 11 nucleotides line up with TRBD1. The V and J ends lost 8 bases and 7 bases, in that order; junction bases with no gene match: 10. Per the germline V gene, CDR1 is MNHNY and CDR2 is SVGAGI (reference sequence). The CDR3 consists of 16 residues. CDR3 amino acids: CASGEPGQGGNSPLHF. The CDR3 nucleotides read TGTGCCAGCGGAGAGCCGGGACAGGGGGGAAATTCACCCCTCCACTTT.

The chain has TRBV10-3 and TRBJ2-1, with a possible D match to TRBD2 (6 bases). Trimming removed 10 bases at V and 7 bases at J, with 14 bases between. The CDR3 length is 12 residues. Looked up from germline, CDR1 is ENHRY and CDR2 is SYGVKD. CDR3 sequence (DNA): TGTGCCACCAGGCGGGGCGAAAATGAGCAGTTCTTC. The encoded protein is CATRRGENEQFF.

CDR3 DNA sequence: TGCAGTGCCGTGGGCGTGGCCTACAATGAGCAGTTCTTC. Translated, it gives CSAVGVAYNEQFF. The gene calls are TRBV20-1 and TRBJ2-1; D call uncertain. The CDR3 totals 13 residues. Trimming removed 6 bases at V and 2 bases at J, with 11 bases between. The V gene's germline CDR1 is DFQATT and CDR2 SNEGSKA (reference sequence).

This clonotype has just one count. The CDR3 DNA follows: TGTGCCAGCAGTGAGCCCCCAGGGAAGGGCTACAATGAGCAGTTCTTC. Residues: CASSEPPGKGYNEQFF. V gene TRBV6-1 combines with J gene TRBJ2-1; D is perhaps TRBD1 (5 bases). The CDR3 spans 16 residues. V lost 3 bases to trimming and J lost 3 bases, with 15 bases between them. CDR1 MNHNS and CDR2 SASEGT come from the germline V gene.

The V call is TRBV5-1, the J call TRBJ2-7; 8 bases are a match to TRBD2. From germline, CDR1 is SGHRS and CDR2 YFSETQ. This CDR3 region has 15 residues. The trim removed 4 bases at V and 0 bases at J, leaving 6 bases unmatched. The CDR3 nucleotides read TGCGCCAGCAGCCTTATAGCGGGGAGCTCCTACGAGCAGTACTTC. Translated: CASSLIAGSSYEQYF.

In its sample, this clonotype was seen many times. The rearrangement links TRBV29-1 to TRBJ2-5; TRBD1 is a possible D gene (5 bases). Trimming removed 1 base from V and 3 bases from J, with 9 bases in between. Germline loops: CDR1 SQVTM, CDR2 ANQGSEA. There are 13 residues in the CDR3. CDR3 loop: CSVEGTPKETQYF. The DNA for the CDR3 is TGCAGCGTTGAAGGGACACCAAAAGAGACCCAGTACTTC.

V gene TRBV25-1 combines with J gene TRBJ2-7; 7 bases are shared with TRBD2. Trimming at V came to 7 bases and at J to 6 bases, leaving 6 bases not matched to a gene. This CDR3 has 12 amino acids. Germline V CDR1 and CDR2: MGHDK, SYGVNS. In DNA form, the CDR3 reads TGTGCCAGCACCGGGGGGAGAGGCGAGCAGTACTTC. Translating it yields CASTGGRGEQYF.

CDR3: CSARAPSAILQETQYF. The CDR3 DNA reads TGCAGTGCTAGAGCTCCGAGCGCCATCCTTCAAGAGACCCAGTACTTC. V usage is TRBV20-1 and J usage is TRBJ2-5; D gene uncertain. Germline CDR1 is DFQATT and CDR2 is SNEGSKA (reference sequence). Trimming took 1 base from V and 2 from J, leaving 17 bases between them. This CDR3 contains 16 residues.

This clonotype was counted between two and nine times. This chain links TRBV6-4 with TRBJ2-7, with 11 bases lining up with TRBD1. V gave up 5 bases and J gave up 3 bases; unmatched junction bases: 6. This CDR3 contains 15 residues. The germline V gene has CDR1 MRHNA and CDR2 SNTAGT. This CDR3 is CASSRDGTGGYEQYF. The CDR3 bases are TGTGCCAGCAGTCGTGACGGGACAGGGGGCTACGAGCAGTACTTC.

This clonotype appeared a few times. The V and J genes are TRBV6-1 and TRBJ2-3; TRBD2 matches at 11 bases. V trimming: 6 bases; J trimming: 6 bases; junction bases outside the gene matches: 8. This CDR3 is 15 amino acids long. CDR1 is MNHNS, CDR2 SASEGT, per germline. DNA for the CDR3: TGTGCCAGCAGGGCCTCTAGCGGGGGGTTTGATACGCAGTATTTT. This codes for CASRASSGGFDTQYF.

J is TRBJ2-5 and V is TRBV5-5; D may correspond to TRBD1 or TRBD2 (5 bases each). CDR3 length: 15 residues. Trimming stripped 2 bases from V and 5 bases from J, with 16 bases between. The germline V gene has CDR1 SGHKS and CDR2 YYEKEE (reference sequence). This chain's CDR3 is CASSLTGTPRETQYF. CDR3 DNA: TGTGCCAGCAGCTTAACCGGGACCCCGAGGGAGACCCAGTACTTC.

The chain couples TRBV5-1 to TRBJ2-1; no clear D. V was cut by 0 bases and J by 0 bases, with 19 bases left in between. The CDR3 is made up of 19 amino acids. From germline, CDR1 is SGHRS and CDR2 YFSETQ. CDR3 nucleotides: TGCGCCAGCAGCTTGGAGCCAGTCCGACCCTACAGCTCCTACAATGAGCAGTTCTTC. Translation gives CASSLEPVRPYSSYNEQFF.

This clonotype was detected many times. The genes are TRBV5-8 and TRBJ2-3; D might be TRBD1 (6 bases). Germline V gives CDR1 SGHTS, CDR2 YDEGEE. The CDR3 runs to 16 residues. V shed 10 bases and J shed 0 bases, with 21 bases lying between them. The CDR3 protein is CASPDSMWVSTDTQYF. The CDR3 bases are TGTGCCTCGCCGGACAGCATGTGGGTCAGCACAGATACGCAGTATTTT.

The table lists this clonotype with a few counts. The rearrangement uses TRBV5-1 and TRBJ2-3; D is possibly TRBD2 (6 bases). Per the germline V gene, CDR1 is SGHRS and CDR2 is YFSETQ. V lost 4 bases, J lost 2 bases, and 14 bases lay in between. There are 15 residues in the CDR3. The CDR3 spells CASSPPGAPTDTQYF. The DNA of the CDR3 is TGCGCCAGCAGCCCGCCGGGAGCTCCCACAGATACGCAGTATTTT.

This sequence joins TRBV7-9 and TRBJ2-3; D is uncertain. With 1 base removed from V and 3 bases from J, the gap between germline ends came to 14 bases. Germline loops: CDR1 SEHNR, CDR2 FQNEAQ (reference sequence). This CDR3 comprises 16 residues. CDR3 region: CASSLDLASSTDTQYF. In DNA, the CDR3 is TGTGCCAGCAGCTTAGATCTCGCCTCTTCGACAGATACGCAGTATTTT.

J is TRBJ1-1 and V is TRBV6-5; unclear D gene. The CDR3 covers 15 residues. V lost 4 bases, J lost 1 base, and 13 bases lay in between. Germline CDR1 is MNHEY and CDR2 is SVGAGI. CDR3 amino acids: CASSSNSAGNTEAFF. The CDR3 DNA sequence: TGTGCCAGCAGTTCGAATAGTGCGGGGAACACTGAAGCTTTCTTT.